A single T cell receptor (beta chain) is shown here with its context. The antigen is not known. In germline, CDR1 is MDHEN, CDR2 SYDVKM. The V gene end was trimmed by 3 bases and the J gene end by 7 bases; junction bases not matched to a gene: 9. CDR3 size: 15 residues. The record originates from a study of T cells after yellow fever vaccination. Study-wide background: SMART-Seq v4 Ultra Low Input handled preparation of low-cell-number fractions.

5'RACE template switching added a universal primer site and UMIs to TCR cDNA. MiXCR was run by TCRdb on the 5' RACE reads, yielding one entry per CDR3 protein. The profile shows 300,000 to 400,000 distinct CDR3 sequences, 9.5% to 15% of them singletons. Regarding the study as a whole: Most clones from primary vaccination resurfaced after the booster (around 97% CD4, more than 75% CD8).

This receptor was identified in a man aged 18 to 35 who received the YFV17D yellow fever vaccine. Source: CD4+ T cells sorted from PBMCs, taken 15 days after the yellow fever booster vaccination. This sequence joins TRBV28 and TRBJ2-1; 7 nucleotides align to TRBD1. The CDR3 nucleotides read TGTGCCAGCAGTTTGCGACAGGGCGTTAGGAATGAGCAGTTCTTC. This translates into CASSLRQGVRNEQFF.